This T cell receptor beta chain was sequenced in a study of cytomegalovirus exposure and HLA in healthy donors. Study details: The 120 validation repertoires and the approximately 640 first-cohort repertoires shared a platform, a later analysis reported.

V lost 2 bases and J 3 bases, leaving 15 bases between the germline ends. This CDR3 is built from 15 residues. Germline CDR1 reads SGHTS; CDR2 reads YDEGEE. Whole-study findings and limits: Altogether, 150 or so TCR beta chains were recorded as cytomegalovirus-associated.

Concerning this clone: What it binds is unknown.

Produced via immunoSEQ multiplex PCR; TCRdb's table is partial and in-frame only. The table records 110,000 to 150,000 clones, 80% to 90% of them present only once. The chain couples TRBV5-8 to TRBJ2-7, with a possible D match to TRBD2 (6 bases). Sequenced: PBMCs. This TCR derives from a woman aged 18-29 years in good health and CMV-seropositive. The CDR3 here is CASSFFGGGGYEQYF. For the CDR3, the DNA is TGTGCCAGCAGCTTCTTCGGGGGAGGAGGCTACGAGCAGTACTTC.